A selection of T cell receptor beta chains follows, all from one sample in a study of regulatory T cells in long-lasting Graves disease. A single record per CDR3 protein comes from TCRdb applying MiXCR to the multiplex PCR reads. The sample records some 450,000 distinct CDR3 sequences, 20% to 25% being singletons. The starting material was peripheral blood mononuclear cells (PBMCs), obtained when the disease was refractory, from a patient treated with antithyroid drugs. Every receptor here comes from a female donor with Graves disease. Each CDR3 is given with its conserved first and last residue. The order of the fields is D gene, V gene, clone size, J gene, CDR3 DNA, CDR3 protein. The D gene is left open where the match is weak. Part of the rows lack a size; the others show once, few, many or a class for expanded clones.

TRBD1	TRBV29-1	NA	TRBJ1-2	TGCAGCGTCTTGGGGACAGGGGGCGGCGGCTACACCTTC	CSVLGTGGGGYTF
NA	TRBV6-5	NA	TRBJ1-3	TGTGCCAGCAGTTATCCCGACGCGAGCTCTGGAAACACCATATATTTT	CASSYPDASSGNTIYF
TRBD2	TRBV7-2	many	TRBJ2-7	TGTGCCAGCAGCCGACGTACAACTAGCGGGACGTCCTACGAGCAGTACTTC	CASSRRTTSGTSYEQYF
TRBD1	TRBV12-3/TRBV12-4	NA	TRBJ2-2	TGTGCCAGCAGTTTCGACAGGGGGCGTACCGGGGAGCTGTTTTTT	CASSFDRGRTGELFF
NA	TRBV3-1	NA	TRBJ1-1	TGTGCCAGCAGCCAATCCAGGGCCGGGGGTGAAGCTTTCTTT	CASSQSRAGGEAFF
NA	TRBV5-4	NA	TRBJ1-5	TGTGCCAGCAGCTTGGCCCCAGGGGCCCCCGATCAGCCCCAGCATTTT	CASSLAPGAPDQPQHF
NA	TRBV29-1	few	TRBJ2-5	TGCAGCGTGGAGTGGCAAGAGACCCAGTACTTC	CSVEWQETQYF
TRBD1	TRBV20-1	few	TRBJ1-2	TGCAGTGCTAGTCGCCGGGACAGAACATTTGGCTACACCTTC	CSASRRDRTFGYTF
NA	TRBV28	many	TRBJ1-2	TGTGCCAGCAGTCCAGGCCGTTCCTATGGCTACACCTTC	CASSPGRSYGYTF
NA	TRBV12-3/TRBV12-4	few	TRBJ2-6	TGTGCCAGCAGTGCGACCCTGGGTGGTTCTGGGGCCAACGTCCTGACTTTC	CASSATLGGSGANVLTF
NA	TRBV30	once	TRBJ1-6	TGTGCCTGGGGACCGAAGGGCGGGTATAATTCACCCCTCCACTTT	CAWGPKGGYNSPLHF
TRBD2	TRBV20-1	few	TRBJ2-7	TGCAGTGCTAGTGGGCGGGAGAGTTCCTACGAGCAGTACTTC	CSASGRESSYEQYF
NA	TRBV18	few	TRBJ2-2	TGTGCCAGCTCACCAGCCACAGGGTATTCCGGGGAGCTGTTTTTT	CASSPATGYSGELFF
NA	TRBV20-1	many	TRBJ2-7	TGCAGTGCTAGTTTAATTGTACAGGGAAACGAGCAGTACTTC	CSASLIVQGNEQYF
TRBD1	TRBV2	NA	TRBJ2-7	TGTGCCAGCAGTGACAGGGGGTCCTACGAGCAGTACTTC	CASSDRGSYEQYF
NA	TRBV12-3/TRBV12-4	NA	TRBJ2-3	TGTGCCAGCAGTTTAACTAGTGGCGGCACAGATACGCAGTATTTT	CASSLTSGGTDTQYF
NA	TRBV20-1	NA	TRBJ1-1	TGCAGTGCCCCGAGCCCCGACGAATACACTGAAGCTTTCTTT	CSAPSPDEYTEAFF
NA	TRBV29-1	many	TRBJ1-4	TGCAGCGTGAGGAAACCGGGACAAAGAAACGAAAAACTGTTTTTT	CSVRKPGQRNEKLFF
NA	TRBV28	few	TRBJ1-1	TGTGCCAGCAGTGACAGCTTGCCCGAAGCTTTCTTT	CASSDSLPEAFF
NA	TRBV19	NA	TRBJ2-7	TGTGCCAGTAGTATAGTTGGAAGGTACGAGCAGTACTTC	CASSIVGRYEQYF
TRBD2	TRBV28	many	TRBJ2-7	TGTGCCAGTATCCCCGGGCTAGCGGGAGTCGAGCAGTACTTC	CASIPGLAGVEQYF
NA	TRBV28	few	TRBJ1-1	TGTGCCAGCAGTTTGTTGGGCTCTGAAGCTTTCTTT	CASSLLGSEAFF
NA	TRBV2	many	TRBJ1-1	TGTGCCAGCAGTACAGGGAGCCTGACTGAAGCTTTCTTT	CASSTGSLTEAFF
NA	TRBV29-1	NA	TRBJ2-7	TGCAGCGTCGTCTCAGGATTCTTCTACGAGCAGTACTTC	CSVVSGFFYEQYF
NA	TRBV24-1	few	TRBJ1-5	TGTGCCACCAGTGAGTGGGCGGGTCAGCCCCAGCATTTT	CATSEWAGQPQHF
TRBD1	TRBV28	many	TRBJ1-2	TGTGCCAGCAGTGTCCTTGACCGACAGGGAGTAGGCTACACCTTC	CASSVLDRQGVGYTF
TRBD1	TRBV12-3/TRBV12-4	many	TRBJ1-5	TGTGCCAGCAGTTTAGGACAGGGCTATCAGCCCCAGCATTTT	CASSLGQGYQPQHF
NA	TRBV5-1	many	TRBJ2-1	TGCGCCAGCAGCTCCTTAAAGGACAATGAGCAGTTCTTC	CASSSLKDNEQFF
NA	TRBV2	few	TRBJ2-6	TGTGCCAGCAGTTCCCCTCCACTTACAGGGTTCGCTGGGGCCAACGTCCTGACTTTC	CASSSPPLTGFAGANVLTF
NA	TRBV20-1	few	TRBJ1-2	TGCAGTGCTAGATGGGGGGAAGGACCTTATGGCTACACCTTC	CSARWGEGPYGYTF
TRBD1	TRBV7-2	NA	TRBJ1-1	TGTGCCAGCAGATCCGGGACAGTCGACACTGAAGCTTTCTTT	CASRSGTVDTEAFF
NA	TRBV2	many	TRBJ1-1	TGTGCCAGCAGTGGAGTGGGCCCTATGGACACTGAAGCTTTCTTT	CASSGVGPMDTEAFF
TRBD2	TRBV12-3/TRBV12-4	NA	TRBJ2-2	TGTGCCAGCAGTTTCGGGACTAGCGGGTTTTCGGTGGCCGGGGAGCTGTTTTTT	CASSFGTSGFSVAGELFF
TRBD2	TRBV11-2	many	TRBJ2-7	TGTGCCAGCAGCCGCCCCACCCAGTCTGGGCGGACTAGAACGTACGAGCAGTACTTC	CASSRPTQSGRTRTYEQYF
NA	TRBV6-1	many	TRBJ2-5	TGTGCCAGCAGCTTAGCAGGGAAAGAGACCCAGTACTTC	CASSLAGKETQYF
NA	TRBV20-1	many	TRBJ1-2	TGCAGTGCTAGATGGGGGTACGATGGCTACACCTTC	CSARWGYDGYTF
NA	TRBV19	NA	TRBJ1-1	TGTGCCAGTAGTATAGGGACGAACACTGAAGCTTTCTTT	CASSIGTNTEAFF
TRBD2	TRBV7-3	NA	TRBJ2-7	TGTGCCAGCAGCTCCCCACTAGCGGGAGACTCCGAGCAGTACTTC	CASSSPLAGDSEQYF
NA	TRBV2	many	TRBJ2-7	TGTGCCAGCATGCGACAGCTATCCTACGAGCAGTACTTC	CASMRQLSYEQYF
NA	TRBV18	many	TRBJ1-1	TGTGCCAGCTCTAACCGCCGGCGGGACGACGAAGCTTTCTTT	CASSNRRRDDEAFF
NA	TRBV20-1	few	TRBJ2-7	TGCAGTGCTAGGCCTACCTCCTCTAGAACCTACGAGCAGTACTTC	CSARPTSSRTYEQYF
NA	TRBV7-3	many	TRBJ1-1	TGTGCCAGCAGCTCCGACAGGAACACTGAAGCTTTCTTT	CASSSDRNTEAFF
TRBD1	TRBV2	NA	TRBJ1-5	TGTGCCAGCAGCTCGACAGGGGGCTTAGGGGTAGGGGTGCCCCAGCATTTT	CASSSTGGLGVGVPQHF
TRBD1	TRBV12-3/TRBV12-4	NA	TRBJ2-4	TGTGCCAGCAGATCTTGGGGACAGGGGTACATTCAGTACTTC	CASRSWGQGYIQYF